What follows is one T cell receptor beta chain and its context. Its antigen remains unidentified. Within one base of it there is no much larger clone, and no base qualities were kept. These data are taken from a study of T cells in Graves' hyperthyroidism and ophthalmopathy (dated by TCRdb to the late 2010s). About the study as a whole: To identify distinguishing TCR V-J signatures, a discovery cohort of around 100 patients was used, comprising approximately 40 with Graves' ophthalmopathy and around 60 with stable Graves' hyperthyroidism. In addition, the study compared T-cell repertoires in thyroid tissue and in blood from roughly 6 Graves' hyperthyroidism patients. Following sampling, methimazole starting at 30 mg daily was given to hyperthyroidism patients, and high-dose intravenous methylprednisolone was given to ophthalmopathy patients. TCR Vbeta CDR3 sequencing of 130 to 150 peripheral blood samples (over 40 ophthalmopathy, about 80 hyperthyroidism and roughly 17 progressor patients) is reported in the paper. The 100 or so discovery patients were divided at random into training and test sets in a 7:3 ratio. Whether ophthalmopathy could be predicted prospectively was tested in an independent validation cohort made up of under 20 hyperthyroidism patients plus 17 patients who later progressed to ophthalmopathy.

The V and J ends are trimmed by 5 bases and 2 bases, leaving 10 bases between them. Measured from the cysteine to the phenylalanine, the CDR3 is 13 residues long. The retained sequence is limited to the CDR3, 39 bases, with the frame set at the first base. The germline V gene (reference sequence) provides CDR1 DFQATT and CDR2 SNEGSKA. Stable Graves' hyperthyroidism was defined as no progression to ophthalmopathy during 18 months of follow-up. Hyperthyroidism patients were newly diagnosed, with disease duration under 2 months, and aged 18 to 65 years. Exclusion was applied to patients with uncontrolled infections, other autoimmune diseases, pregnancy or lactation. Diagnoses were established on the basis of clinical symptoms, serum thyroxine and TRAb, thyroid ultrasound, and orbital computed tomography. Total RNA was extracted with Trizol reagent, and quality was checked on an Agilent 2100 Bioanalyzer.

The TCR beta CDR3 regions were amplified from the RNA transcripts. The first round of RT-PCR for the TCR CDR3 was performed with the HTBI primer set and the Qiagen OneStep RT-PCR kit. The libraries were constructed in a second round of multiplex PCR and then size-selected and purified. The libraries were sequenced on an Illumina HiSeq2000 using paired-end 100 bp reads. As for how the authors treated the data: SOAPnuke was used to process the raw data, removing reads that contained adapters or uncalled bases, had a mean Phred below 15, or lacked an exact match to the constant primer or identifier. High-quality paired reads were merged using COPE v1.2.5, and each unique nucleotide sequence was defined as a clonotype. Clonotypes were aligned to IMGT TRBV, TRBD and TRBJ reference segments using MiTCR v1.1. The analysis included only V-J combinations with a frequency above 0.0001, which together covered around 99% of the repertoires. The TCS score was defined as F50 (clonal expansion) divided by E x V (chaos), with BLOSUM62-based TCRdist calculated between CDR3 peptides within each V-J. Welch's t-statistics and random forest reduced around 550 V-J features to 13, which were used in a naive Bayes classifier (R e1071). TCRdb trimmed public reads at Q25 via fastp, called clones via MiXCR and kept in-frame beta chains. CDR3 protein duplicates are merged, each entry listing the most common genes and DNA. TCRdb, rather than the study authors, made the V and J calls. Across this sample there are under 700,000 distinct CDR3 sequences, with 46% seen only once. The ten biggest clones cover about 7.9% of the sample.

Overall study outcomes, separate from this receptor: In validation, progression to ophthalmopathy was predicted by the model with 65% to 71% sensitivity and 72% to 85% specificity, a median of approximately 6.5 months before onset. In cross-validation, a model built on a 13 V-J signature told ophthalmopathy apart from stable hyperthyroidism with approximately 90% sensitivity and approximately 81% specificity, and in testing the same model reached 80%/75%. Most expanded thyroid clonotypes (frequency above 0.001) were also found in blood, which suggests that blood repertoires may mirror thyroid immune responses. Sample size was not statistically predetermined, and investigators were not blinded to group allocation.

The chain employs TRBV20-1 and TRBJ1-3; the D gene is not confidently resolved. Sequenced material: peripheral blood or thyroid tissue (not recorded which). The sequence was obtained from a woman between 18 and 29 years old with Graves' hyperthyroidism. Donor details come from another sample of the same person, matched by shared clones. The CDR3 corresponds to CSARPRPGNTIYF. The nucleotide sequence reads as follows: TGCAGTGCTCGTCCCCGACCTGGAAACACCATATATTTT.